The TCR beta chain under discussion was sequenced for a study of shared clonotypes between healthy human individuals. Findings of the study overall: Naive CD4 clonotype sharing across a handful of donors was approximately 5%. The four-donor shared clonotypes exceeded non-shared clonotypes in generation probability, with non-shared ones scoring lower. Blood alone was sampled, and tissue repertoires likely differ.

Turning to this clone: Its specificity is not known.

Clones were sequenced by immunoSEQ multiplex PCR, and TCRdb holds only the in-frame ones, with some missing. This sample has about 600,000 clones; around 97% occur once, and the top ten carry around 0.06%. CDR3 length equals 15 residues. V was pared by 5 bases and J by 2 bases, with 9 bases of the junction left unmatched. CDR1 SQVTM and CDR2 ANQGSEA come from the germline V gene. The study separated CD4+ cells into CD45RA+ naive and CD45RA-negative memory subsets. Material: naive CD4+ T cells sorted from blood. The subset denotes: CD45RA+ positively selected. The chain carries TRBV29-1 and TRBJ2-5; 9 positions agree with TRBD2. The source of this sequence is a woman between 25 and 40 years old in good health. The CDR3 sequence is CSVTGLAMGQETQYF. CDR3 sequence (DNA): TGCAGCGTTACTGGACTAGCGATGGGGCAAGAGACCCAGTACTTC.